These T cell receptor beta chains were read from a single sample in a study of blood T cell repertoires in COVID-19. This table comes from immunoSEQ multiplex PCR, and its TCRdb copy is limited to in-frame clones, with some not included. The table lists around 400,000 clones, 88% of them singletons. What was sequenced was PBMCs or T cells enriched from blood (not recorded which). Every receptor here comes from a woman aged 18-35 years who had been exposed to COVID-19. Each CDR3 is given with its conserved first and last residue. The order of the fields is D gene, clone size, J gene, V gene, CDR3 protein, CDR3 DNA. The D gene is left open where the match is weak. Size values are once, few and many counts, or a class for expanded clones, and some rows have none.

>NA|NA|TRBJ1-1|TRBV6-5
CASSFFRGTEAFF
TGTGCCAGCAGTTTCTTTCGGGGCACTGAAGCTTTCTTT
>TRBD1|NA|TRBJ1-4|TRBV12-3/TRBV12-4
CASRTGQGSILFF
TGTGCCAGCAGAACAGGACAGGGGAGTATACTGTTTTTT
>TRBD2|few|TRBJ2-7|TRBV28
CASSFLSGTSGSAWEQYF
TGTGCCAGCAGCTTTCTCTCCGGGACTAGCGGGAGTGCGTGGGAGCAGTACTTC
>TRBD1|NA|TRBJ1-2|TRBV29-1
CSAPLAGYMGRTTEGAGGYYGYTF
TGCAGCGCTCCCTTGGCTGGTTACATGGGGCGGACTACAGAGGGGGCGGGTGGCTACTATGGCTACACCTTC
>TRBD2|NA|TRBJ2-7|TRBV27
CASSRLAGAYEQYF
TGTGCCAGCAGCCGTCTAGCGGGGGCCTACGAGCAGTACTTC
>TRBD1|NA|TRBJ1-2|TRBV19
CASSKQGAGDYGYTF
TGTGCCAGTAGTAAACAGGGGGCTGGTGACTATGGCTACACCTTC
>NA|NA|TRBJ2-7|TRBV3-1/TRBV3-2
CASSQTIGDTYEQYF
TGTGCCAGCAGCCAAACTATCGGGGACACCTACGAGCAGTACTTC
>NA|NA|TRBJ2-2|TRBV5-4
CASSSHFGGTGELFF
TGTGCCAGCAGCTCCCATTTTGGAGGAACCGGGGAGCTGTTTTTT
>TRBD2|few|TRBJ2-7|TRBV18
CASSPAGGYEQYF
TGTGCCAGCTCACCGGCGGGGGGTTACGAGCAGTACTTC
>NA|NA|TRBJ2-3|TRBV7-2
CASSSITDTQYF
TGTGCCAGCAGTAGCATCACAGATACGCAGTATTTT
>NA|NA|TRBJ2-2|TRBV4-1
CASSQEKTGLNTGELFF
TGCGCCAGCAGCCAAGAAAAAACAGGGTTGAACACCGGGGAGCTGTTTTTT
>NA|NA|TRBJ2-2|TRBV3-1/TRBV3-2
CASSPFTGELFF
TGTGCCAGCAGCCCGTTCACCGGGGAGCTGTTTTTT